Given below is one T cell receptor beta chain in context. The sample comes from a study of blood T cell repertoires in COVID-19. In the study overall: Acute and convalescent COVID-19 specimens originated in the United States, Italy and Spain.

CDR1 is LNHDA and CDR2 is SQIVND in the germline V gene (reference sequence). The V gene end was trimmed by 5 bases and the J gene end by 2 bases; junction bases not matched to a gene: 1. This CDR3 comprises 15 residues. The repertoire was sequenced with immunoSEQ multiplex PCR; TCRdb's copy has only in-frame clones and lacks some. Here the sample spans about 250,000 clones, approximately 88% being singletons. Sequenced sample: peripheral blood. The receptor was isolated from a woman aged 25-40 years with COVID-19, enrolled during active disease. V and J are TRBV19 and TRBJ2-1; 12 nucleotides match TRBD2. The CDR3 sequence: CASSSSGRAYNEQFF. DNA of the CDR3: TGTGCCAGTAGTTCTAGCGGGAGGGCCTACAATGAGCAGTTCTTC.